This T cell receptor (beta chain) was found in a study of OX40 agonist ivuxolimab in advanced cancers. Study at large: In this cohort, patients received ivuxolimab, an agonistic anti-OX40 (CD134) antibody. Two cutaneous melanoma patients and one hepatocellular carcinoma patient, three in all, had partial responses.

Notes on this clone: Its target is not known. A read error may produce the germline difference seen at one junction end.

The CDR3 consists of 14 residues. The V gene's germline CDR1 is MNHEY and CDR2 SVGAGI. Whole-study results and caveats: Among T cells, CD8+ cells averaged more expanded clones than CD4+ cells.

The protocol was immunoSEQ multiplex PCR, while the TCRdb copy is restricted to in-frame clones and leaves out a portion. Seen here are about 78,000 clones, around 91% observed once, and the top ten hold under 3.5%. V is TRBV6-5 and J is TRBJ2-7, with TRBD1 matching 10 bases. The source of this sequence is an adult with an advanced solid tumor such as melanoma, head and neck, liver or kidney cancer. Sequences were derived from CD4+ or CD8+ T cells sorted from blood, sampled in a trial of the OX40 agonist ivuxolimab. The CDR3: CASNRDRGSYAQYF. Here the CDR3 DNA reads TGTGCCAGCAACCGGGACAGGGGCTCCTACGCGCAGTACTTC.